This passage covers 9 T cell receptor beta chains from one sample sequenced in a study of long-term antiretroviral therapy in people with HIV. At the survey level, the v3.0 immunoSEQ assay was run. The data were produced by immunoSEQ multiplex PCR, yet TCRdb's version contains in-frame clones alone and is incomplete. The table records 30,000 to 35,000 clones, approximately 85% of them present only once. This sample comprised unsorted PBMCs, obtained 0.8 years before starting antiretroviral therapy. The source of these receptors is a man aged 18 to 30 with HIV.

V gene TRBV28 combines with J gene TRBJ1-4, with unresolved D. V was trimmed by 5 bases and J by 0 bases, leaving 7 bases between them. The CDR3 is 14 residues long. CDR1 and CDR2 from the germline V gene are MDHEN and SYDVKM. This chain's CDR3 is CASSAHATNEKLFF. DNA of the CDR3: TGTGCCAGCAGTGCACACGCAACTAATGAAAAACTGTTTTTT.

The chain joins TRBV27 to TRBJ1-5; D remains unclear. The CDR3 runs to 15 residues. The V gene lost 3 bases and the J gene lost 9 bases, with 18 bases spanning the gap. Per the germline V gene, CDR1 is MNHEY and CDR2 is SMNVEV (reference sequence). This CDR3 is CASSFSEDWPRPQHF. CDR3 bases: TGTGCCAGCAGTTTCTCTGAGGACTGGCCGCGGCCCCAGCATTTT.

The chain recombines TRBV5-1 with TRBJ2-7, with D unclear. The CDR3 runs 14 residues. Trimming pared 0 bases from V and 4 bases from J, leaving 11 bases between. Per the germline V gene, CDR1 is SGHRS and CDR2 is YFSETQ. The CDR3 DNA is TGCGCCAGCAGCTTGGCCGTAAGGGATTACGAGCAGTACTTC. Translated: CASSLAVRDYEQYF.

The chain employs TRBV7-6 and TRBJ2-7; 7 nucleotides align to TRBD2. V trimming: 5 bases; J trimming: 7 bases; junction bases outside the gene matches: 5. Germline CDR1 and CDR2: SGHVS and FNYEAQ. The CDR3 runs to 12 residues. The CDR3 region has the DNA TGTGCCAGCAGCCCCCTGGGGGGGGAGCAGTACTTC. Translated, it gives CASSPLGGEQYF. Full variable domain (missing parts from reference TRBV7-6 and TRBJ2-7): GAGVSQSPRYKVTKRGQDVALRCDPISGHVSLYWYRQALGQGPEFLTYFNYEAQQDKSGLPNDRFSAERPEGSISTLTIQRTEQRDSAMYRCASSPLGGEQYFGPGTRLTVT.

The chain is built from TRBV5-1 and TRBJ2-3, with 7 bases aligning to TRBD2. The germline CDR1 and CDR2 sequences are SGHRS and YFSETQ. V shed 0 bases and J 0 bases; nucleotides not matched to a gene: 4. The CDR3 runs to 16 residues. CDR3 in DNA: TGCGCCAGCAGCTTGGTCTCTAGCGGCAGCACAGATACGCAGTATTTT. Translating gives CASSLVSSGSTDTQYF. Together with reference TRBV5-1 and TRBJ2-3, the CDR3 gives the full variable domain: KAGVTQTPRYLIKTRGQQVTLSCSPISGHRSVSWYQQTPGQGLQFLFEYFSETQRNKGNFPGRFSGRQFSNSRSEMNVSTLELGDSALYLCASSLVSSGSTDTQYFGPGTRLTVL.

The chain couples TRBV10-3 to TRBJ2-2; D may be TRBD2 (5 bases). CDR3 length equals 18 residues. Germline loops: CDR1 ENHRY, CDR2 SYGVKD. V was trimmed by 0 bases and J by 3 bases, leaving 17 bases between them. The CDR3 is CAISESSASLLDTGELFF. The CDR3 bases are TGTGCCATCAGTGAGTCGTCGGCTAGCTTGCTCGACACCGGGGAGCTGTTTTTT.

The chain is built from TRBV10-3 and TRBJ2-2, with TRBD2 identical over 11 bases. The CDR3 contains 17 residues. Germline loops: CDR1 ENHRY, CDR2 SYGVKD. The V segment lost 3 bases and the J segment 2 bases; nucleotides outside the gene matches: 5. CDR3 region: CAISDPLAGGNTGELFF. CDR3 DNA sequence: TGTGCCATCAGTGACCCCCTAGCGGGAGGCAACACCGGGGAGCTGTTTTTT.

This chain joins TRBV4-3 and TRBJ2-1, with 7 bases lining up with TRBD2. From germline, CDR1 is LGHNA and CDR2 YSLEER. Trimming removed 1 base from V and 5 bases from J; junction bases left unmatched: 2. The CDR3 runs to 14 residues. Here the CDR3 DNA reads TGCGCCAGCAGCCAAGTGCTAGCGGACAATGAGCAGTTCTTC. Its translation: CASSQVLADNEQFF.

The V call is TRBV7-3, the J call TRBJ2-7; TRBD2 matches 7 bases. CDR3 length: 13 amino acids. The germline V gene has CDR1 SGHTA and CDR2 FQGTGA. The trim removed 4 bases at V and 12 bases at J, leaving 12 bases unmatched. The CDR3 is CASSSSVGGLAYF. Here the CDR3 DNA reads TGTGCCAGCAGCTCCTCCGTGGGGGGGTTAGCGTACTTC.